This T cell receptor (beta chain) was identified during a study of spatial heterogeneity in lung cancer. The study's findings and limits: Coverage of tumor T cells was estimated at roughly 7% for alpha chains and 13% for beta chains. The study found that expanded intratumoral alpha and beta TCR counts tracked tumor mutation counts.

From the 5' RACE reads, TCRdb called clonotypes with MiXCR, one entry per CDR3 protein. The repertoire consists of roughly 9,700 distinct CDR3 sequences, with approximately 7.9% occurring once and the leading ten covering 9.5% to 15%. Time point denoted: sample taken at primary tumor resection. In this sample, this clonotype is medium-sized. What it recognizes is unknown. The germline CDR1 and CDR2 sequences are DFQATT and SNEGSKA (reference sequence). Unmatched junction bases numbered 8, after V lost 4 bases and J lost 0 bases. The CDR3 length is 15 residues. V usage is TRBV20-1 and J usage is TRBJ1-1, with 7 bases matching TRBD1. The origin of this receptor is a female donor with early-stage non-small cell lung cancer. Sample: lung tumor tissue, taken at surgery. CDR3 nucleotides: TGCAGTGCTAAAACAGGGGAGAGCATGAACACTGAAGCTTTCTTT. Translation: CSAKTGESMNTEAFF.